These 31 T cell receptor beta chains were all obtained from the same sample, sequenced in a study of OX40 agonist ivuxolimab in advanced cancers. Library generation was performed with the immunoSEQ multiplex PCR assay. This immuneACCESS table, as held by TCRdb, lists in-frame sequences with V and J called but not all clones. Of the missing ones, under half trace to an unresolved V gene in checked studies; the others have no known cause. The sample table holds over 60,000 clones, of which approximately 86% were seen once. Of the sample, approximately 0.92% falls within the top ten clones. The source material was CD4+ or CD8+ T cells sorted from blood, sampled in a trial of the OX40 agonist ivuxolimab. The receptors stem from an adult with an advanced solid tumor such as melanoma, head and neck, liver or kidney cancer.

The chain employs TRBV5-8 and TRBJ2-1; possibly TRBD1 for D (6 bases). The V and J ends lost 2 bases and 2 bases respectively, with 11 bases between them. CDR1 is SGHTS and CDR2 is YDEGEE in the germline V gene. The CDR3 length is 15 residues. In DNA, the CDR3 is TGTGCCAGCAGCTTTGGATCAGGGGCCTACAATGAGCAGTTCTTC. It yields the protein CASSFGSGAYNEQFF.

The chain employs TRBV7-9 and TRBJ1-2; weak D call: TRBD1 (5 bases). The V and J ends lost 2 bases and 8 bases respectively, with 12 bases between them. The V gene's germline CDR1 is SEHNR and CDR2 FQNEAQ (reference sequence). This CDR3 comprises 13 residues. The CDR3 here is CASSLWGDHGYTF. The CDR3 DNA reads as TGTGCCAGCAGCTTATGGGGGGATCACGGCTACACCTTC.

CDR3 coding DNA: TGTGCCAGCAGCTTAAGGACAGGGGGGGCCGGGGAGCTGTTTTTT. It codes for CASSLRTGGAGELFF. The chain is built from TRBV7-2 and TRBJ2-2; 10 bases map to TRBD1. Germline values: CDR1 SGHTA, CDR2 FQGNSA. This CDR3 has 15 amino acids. J lost 6 bases, V lost 2 bases, and 3 bases had no gene match.

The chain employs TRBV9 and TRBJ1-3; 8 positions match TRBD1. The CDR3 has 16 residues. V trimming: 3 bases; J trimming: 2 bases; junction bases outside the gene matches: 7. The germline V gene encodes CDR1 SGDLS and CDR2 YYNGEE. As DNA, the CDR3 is TGTGCCAGCAGCGAGACAGGGGCGTATACTGGAAACACCATATATTTT. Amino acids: CASSETGAYTGNTIYF.

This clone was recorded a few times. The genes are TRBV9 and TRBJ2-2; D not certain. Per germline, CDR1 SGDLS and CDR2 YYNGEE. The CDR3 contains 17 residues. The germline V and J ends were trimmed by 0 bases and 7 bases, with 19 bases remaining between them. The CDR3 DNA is TGTGCCAGCAGCGTAGATTCCCTAGGCGAGATTGTCGGGGAGCTGTTTTTT. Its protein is CASSVDSLGEIVGELFF.

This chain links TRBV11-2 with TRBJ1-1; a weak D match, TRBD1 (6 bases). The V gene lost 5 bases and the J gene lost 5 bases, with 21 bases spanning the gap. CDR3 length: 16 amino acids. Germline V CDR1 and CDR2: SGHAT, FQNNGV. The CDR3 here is CASSARPRGHRTEAFF. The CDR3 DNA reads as TGTGCCAGCAGCGCACGCCCCAGGGGACATCGGACTGAAGCTTTCTTT.

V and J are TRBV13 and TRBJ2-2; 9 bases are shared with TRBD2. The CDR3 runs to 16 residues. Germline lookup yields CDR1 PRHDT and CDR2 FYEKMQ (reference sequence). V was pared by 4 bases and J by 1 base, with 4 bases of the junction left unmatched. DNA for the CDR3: TGTGCCAGCAGCTCGGGACTAGCTGTGAACACCGGGGAGCTGTTTTTT. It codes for CASSSGLAVNTGELFF. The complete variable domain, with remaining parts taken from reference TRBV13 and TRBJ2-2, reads AAGVIQSPRHLIKEKRETATLKCYPIPRHDTVYWYQQGPGQDPQFLISFYEKMQSDKGSIPDRFSAQQFSDYHSELNMSSLELGDSALYFCASSSGLAVNTGELFFGEGSRLTVL.

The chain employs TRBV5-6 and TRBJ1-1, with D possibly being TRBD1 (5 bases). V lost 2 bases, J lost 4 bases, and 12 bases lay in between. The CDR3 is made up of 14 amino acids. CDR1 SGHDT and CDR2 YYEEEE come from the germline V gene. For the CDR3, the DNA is TGTGCCAGCAGCTTCGGGGGTCGGGGCACTGAAGCTTTCTTT. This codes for CASSFGGRGTEAFF.

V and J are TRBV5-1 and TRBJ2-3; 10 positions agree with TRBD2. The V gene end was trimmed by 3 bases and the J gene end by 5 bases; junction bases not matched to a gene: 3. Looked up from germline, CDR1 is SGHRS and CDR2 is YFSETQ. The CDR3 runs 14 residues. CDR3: CASSSRLAGDTQYF. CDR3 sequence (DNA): TGCGCCAGCAGCTCACGACTAGCGGGAGATACGCAGTATTTT.

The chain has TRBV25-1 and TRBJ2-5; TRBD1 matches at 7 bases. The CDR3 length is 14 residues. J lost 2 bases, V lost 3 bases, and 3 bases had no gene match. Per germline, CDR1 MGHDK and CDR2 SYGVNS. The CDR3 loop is CASSDRTGQETQYF. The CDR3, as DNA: TGTGCCAGCAGTGATAGGACAGGACAAGAGACCCAGTACTTC.

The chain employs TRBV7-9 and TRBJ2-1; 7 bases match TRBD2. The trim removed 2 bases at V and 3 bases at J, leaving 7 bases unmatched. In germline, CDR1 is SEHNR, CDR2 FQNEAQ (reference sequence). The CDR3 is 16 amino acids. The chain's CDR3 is CASSLSLAESYNEQFF. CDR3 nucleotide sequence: TGTGCCAGCAGCTTAAGTCTAGCGGAGAGCTACAATGAGCAGTTCTTC.

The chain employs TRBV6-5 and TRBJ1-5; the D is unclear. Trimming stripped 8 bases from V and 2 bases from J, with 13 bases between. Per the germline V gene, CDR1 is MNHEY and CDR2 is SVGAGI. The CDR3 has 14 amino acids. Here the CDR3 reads CASAAGFGNQPQHF. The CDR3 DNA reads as TGTGCCAGCGCCGCGGGGTTCGGCAATCAGCCCCAGCATTTT.

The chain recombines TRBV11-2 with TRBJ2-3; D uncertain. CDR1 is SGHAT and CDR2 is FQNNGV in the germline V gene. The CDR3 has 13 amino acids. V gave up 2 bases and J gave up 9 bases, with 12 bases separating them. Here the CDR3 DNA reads TGTGCCAGCAGCTTACTTGGGGTCCGGACGCAGTATTTT. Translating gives CASSLLGVRTQYF.

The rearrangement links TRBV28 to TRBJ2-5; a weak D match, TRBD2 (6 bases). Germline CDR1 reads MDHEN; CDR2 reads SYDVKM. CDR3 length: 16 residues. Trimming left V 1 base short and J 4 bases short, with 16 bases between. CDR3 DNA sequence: TGTGCCAGCAGTTTATTCGGAGGGGCGGAAGGAGAGACCCAGTACTTC. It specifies CASSLFGGAEGETQYF.

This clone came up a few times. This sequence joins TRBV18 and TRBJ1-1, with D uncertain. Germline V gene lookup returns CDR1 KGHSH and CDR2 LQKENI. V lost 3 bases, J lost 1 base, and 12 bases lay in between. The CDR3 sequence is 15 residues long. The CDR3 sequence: CASSPAERGNTEAFF. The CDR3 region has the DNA TGTGCCAGCTCACCGGCCGAGCGGGGGAACACTGAAGCTTTCTTT.

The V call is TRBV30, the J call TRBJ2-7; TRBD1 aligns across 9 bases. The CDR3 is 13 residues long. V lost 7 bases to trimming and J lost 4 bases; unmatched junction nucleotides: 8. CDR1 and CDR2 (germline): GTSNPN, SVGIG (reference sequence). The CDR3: CALSGTGRYEQYF. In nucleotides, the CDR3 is TGTGCCTTAAGCGGGACAGGGCGGTACGAGCAGTACTTC.

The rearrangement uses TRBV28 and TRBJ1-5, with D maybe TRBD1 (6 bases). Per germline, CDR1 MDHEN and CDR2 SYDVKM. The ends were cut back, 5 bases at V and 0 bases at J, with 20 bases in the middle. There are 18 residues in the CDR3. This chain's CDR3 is CASSRPTGSPYSNQPQHF. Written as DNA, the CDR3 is TGTGCCAGCAGTCGTCCGACAGGCTCCCCATATAGCAATCAGCCCCAGCATTTT.

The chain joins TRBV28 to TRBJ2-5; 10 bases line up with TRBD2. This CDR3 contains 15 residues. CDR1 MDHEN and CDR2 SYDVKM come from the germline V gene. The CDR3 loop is CATTTAAGGQETQYF. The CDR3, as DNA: TGTGCTACCACCACAGCAGCGGGAGGGCAAGAGACCCAGTACTTC.

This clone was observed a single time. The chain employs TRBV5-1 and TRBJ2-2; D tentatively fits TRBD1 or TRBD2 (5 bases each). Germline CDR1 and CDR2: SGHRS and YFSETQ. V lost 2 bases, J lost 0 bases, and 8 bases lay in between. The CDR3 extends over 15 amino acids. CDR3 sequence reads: CASSLGTANTGELFF. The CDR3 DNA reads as TGCGCCAGCAGCTTAGGGACGGCGAACACCGGGGAGCTGTTTTTT.

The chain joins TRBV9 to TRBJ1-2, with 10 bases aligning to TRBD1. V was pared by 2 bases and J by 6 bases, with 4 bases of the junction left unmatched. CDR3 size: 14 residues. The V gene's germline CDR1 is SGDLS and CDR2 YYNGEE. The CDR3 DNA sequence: TGTGCCAGCAGCGTGGGGACAGGGGAGAATGGCTACACCTTC. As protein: CASSVGTGENGYTF.

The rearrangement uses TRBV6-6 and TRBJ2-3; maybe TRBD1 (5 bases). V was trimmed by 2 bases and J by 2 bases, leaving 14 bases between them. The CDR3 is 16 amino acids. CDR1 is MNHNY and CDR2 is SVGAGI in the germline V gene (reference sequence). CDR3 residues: CASSYGGTGLTDTQYF. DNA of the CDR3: TGTGCCAGCAGTTACGGCGGCACAGGCCTCACAGATACGCAGTATTTT.

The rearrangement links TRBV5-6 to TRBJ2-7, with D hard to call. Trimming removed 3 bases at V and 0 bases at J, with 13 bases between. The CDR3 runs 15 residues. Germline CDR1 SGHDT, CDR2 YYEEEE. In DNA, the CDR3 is TGTGCCAGCAGCTCACGACGGGTCAGCTCCTACGAGCAGTACTTC. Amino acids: CASSSRRVSSYEQYF.

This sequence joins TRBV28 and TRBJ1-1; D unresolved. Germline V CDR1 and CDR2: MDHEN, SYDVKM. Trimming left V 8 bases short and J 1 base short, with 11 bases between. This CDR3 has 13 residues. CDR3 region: CASGVPGNTEAFF. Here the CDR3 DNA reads TGTGCCAGCGGTGTTCCCGGGAACACTGAAGCTTTCTTT.

CDR3 bases: TGTGCCAGCAGCTTCCCAAAGCGGGAGGACACAGATACGCAGTATTTT. Protein: CASSFPKREDTDTQYF. The chain recombines TRBV7-2 with TRBJ2-3; the match to TRBD2 covers 9 bases. Germline V gene data show CDR1 as SGHTA and CDR2 as FQGNSA. V lost 3 bases and J lost 2; bases outside the gene matches: 6. CDR3 length equals 16 residues.

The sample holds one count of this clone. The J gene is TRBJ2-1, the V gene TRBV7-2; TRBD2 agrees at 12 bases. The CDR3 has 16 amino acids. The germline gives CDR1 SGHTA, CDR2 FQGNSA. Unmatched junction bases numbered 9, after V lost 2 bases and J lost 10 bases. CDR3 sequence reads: CASSLMASGGAREQFF. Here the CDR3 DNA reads TGTGCCAGCAGCTTAATGGCTAGCGGGGGGGCTCGGGAGCAGTTCTTC.

CDR3 sequence: CASSLEEGKLFF. The CDR3 DNA follows: TGTGCCAGCAGCTTAGAGGAGGGGAAACTGTTTTTT. V usage is TRBV7-2 and J usage is TRBJ1-4; D perhaps matches TRBD1 (5 bases). The V gene lost 1 base and the J gene lost 11 bases, with 8 bases spanning the gap. The germline CDR1 and CDR2 sequences are SGHTA and FQGNSA. This CDR3 region has 12 residues. Using reference TRBV7-2 and TRBJ1-4 for the parts outside the CDR3, the full variable domain is GAGVSQSPSNKVTEKGKDVELRCDPISGHTALYWYRQSLGQGLEFLIYFQGNSAPDKSGLPSDRFSAERTGGSVSTLTIQRTQQEDSAVYLCASSLEEGKLFFGSGTQLSVL.

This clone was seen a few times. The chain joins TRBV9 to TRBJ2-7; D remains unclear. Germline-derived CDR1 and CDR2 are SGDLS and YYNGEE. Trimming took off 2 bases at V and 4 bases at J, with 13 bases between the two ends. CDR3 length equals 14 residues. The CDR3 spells CASSVVVSEYEQYF. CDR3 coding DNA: TGTGCCAGCAGCGTGGTAGTGAGTGAGTACGAGCAGTACTTC. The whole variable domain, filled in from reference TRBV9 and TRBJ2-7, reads DSGVTQTPKHLITATGQRVTLRCSPRSGDLSVYWYQQSLDQGLQFLIQYYNGEERAKGNILERFSAQQFPDLHSELNLSSLELGDSALYFCASSVVVSEYEQYFGPGTRLTVT.

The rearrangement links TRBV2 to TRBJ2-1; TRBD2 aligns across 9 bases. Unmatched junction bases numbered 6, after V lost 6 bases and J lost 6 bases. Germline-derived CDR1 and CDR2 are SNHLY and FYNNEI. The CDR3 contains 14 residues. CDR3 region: CASSPGTSSNEQFF. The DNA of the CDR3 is TGTGCCAGCAGCCCCGGGACTAGCTCCAATGAGCAGTTCTTC. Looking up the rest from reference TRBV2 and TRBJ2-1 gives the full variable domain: EPEVTQTPSHQVTQMGQEVILRCVPISNHLYFYWYRQILGQKVEFLVSFYNNEISEKSEIFDDQFSVERPDGSNFTLKIRSTKLEDSAMYFCASSPGTSSNEQFFGPGTRLTVL.

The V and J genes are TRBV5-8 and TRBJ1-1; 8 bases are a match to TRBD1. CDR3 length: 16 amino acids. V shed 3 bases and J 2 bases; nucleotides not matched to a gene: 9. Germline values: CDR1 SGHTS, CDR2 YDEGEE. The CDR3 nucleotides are TGTGCCAGCAGCTCGGACAGGGATACATATAACACTGAAGCTTTCTTT. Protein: CASSSDRDTYNTEAFF.

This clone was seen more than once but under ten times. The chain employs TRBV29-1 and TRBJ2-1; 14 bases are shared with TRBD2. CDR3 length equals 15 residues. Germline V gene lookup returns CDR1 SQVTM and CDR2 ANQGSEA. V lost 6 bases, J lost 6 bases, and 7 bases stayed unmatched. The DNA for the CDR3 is TGCAGCGTCAGGACTAGCGGGAGGAGACTCAATGAGCAGTTCTTC. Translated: CSVRTSGRRLNEQFF.

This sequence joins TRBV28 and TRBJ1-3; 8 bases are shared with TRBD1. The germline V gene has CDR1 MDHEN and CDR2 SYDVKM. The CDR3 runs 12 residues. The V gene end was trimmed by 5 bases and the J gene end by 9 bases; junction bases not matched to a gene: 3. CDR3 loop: CASSGTGFTIYF. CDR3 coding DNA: TGTGCCAGCAGTGGGACAGGTTTCACCATATATTTT.